This T cell receptor (beta chain) was retrieved from a study of OX40 agonist ivuxolimab in advanced cancers. Study observations and caveats: At 0.1 to 3.0 mg/kg and by week 6, CD4+ and CD8+ T cells in the blood had expanded clonally.

Patients were excluded for autoimmune disease history or systemic immunosuppression. The CDR3 is made up of 15 amino acids. CDR1 and CDR2 (germline): LGHNA, YSLEER. With V trimmed by 0 bases and J by 6 bases, 5 bases remained unmatched. Turning to this clone: What it binds is not known.

The repertoire was sequenced with immunoSEQ multiplex PCR; TCRdb's copy has only in-frame clones and lacks some. The sample shows 25,000 or so clones, approximately 80% of them seen only once. The TCR comes from an adult with an advanced solid tumor such as melanoma, head and neck, liver or kidney cancer. This chain uses TRBV4-3 with TRBJ1-3, with TRBD1 identical over 7 bases. The sample was CD4+ or CD8+ T cells sorted from blood, taken in a trial of the OX40 agonist ivuxolimab. CDR3 sequence (DNA): TGCGCCAGCAGCCAAGATTACAGGGGAGTAAACACCATATATTTT. Amino acids: CASSQDYRGVNTIYF.